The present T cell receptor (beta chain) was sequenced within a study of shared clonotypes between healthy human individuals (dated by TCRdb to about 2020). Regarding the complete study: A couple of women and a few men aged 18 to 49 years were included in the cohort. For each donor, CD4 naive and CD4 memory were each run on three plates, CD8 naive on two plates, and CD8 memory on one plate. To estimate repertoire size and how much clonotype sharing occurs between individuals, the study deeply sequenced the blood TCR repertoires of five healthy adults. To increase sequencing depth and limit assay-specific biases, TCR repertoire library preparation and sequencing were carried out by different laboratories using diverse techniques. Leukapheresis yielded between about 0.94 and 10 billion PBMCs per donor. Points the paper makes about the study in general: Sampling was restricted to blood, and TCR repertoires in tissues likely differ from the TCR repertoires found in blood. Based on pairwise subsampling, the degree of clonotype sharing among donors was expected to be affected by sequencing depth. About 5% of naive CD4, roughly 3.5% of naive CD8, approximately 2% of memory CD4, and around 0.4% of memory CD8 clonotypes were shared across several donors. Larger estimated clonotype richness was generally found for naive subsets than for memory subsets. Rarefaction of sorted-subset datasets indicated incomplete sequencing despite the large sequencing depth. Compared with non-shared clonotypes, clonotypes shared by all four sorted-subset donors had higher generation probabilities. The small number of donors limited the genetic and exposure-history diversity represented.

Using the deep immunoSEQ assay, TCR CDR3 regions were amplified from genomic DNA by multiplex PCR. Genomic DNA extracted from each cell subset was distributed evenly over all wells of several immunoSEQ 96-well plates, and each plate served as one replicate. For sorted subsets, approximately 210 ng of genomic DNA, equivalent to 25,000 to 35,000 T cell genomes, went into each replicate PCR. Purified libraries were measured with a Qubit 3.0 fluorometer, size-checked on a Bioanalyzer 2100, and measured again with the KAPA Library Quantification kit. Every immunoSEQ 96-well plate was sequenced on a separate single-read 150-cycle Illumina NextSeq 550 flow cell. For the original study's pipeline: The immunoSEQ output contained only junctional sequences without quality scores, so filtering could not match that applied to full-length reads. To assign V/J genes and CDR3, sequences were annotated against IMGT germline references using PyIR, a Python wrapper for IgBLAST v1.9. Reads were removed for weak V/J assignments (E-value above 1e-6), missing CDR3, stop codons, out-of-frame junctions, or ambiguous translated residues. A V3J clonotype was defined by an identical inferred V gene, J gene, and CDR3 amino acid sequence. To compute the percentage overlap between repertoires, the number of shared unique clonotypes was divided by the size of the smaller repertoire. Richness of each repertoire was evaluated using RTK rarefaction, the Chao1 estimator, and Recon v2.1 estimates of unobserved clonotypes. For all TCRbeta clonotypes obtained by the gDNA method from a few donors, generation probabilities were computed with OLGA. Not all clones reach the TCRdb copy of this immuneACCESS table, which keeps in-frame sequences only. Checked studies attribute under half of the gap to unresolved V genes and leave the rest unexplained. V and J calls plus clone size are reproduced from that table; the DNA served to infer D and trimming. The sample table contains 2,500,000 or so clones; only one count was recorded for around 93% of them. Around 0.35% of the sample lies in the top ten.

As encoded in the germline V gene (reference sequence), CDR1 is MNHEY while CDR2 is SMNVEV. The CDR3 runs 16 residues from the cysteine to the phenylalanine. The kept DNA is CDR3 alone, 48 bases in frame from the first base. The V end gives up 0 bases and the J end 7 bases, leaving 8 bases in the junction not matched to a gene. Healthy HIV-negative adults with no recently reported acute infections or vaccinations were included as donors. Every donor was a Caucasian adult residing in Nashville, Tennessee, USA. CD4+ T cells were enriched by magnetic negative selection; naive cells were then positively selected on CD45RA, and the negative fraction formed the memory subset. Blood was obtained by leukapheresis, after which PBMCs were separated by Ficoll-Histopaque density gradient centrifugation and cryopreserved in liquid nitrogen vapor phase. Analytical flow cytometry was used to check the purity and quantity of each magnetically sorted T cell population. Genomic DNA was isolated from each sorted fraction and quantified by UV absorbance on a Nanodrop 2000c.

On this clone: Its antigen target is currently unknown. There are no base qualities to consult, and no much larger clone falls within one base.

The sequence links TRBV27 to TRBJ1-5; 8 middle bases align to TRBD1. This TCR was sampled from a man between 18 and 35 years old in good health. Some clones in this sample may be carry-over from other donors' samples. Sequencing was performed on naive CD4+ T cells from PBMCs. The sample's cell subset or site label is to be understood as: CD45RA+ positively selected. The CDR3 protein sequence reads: CASSLSSGTGGQPQHF. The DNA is TGTGCCAGCAGTTTATCCTCCGGGACAGGAGGCCAGCCCCAGCATTTT.